Presented here are 29 T cell receptor beta chains from one specimen sequenced in a study of shared clonotypes between healthy human individuals. Assay: immunoSEQ multiplex PCR; the TCRdb copy retains only in-frame clones and omits some. The sample consists of roughly 2.2 million clones, 85% to 95% of them appearing once. The source material was naive CD4+ T cells from PBMCs. Subset specified: CD45RA+ positively selected. The receptors shown here come from a man younger than 35 in good health. Some clones in this sample may be carry-over from other donors' samples.

V and J are TRBV5-1 and TRBJ2-1, with unresolved D. The CDR3 covers 13 residues. The ends were cut back, 5 bases at V and 5 bases at J, with 11 bases in the middle. CDR1 and CDR2 (germline): SGHRS, YFSETQ. The CDR3 is CASRKEPDNEQFF. The CDR3 DNA sequence: TGCGCCAGCAGGAAGGAGCCCGACAATGAGCAGTTCTTC.

The chain recombines TRBV7-2 with TRBJ2-5, with D unresolved. Trimming left V 3 bases short and J 5 bases short, with 7 bases between. Germline V CDR1 and CDR2: SGHTA, FQGNSA. There are 12 residues in the CDR3. The CDR3 coding sequence is TGTGCCAGCAGCTTTCGGACGGAGACCCAGTACTTC. Protein product: CASSFRTETQYF.

The chain recombines TRBV19 with TRBJ2-7; 8 nucleotides agree with TRBD1. Losses at the gene ends were 10 bases for V and 4 bases for J; bases not matched to a gene: 15. The CDR3 extends over 15 amino acids. The germline V gene has CDR1 LNHDA and CDR2 SQIVND (reference sequence). CDR3 bases: TGTGCCACCCGAGAGCCGGACAGGGTCGGGTACGAGCAGTACTTC. It specifies CATREPDRVGYEQYF. Full variable domain (missing parts from reference TRBV19 and TRBJ2-7): DGGITQSPKYLFRKEGQNVTLSCEQNLNHDAMYWYRQDPGQGLRLIYYSQIVNDFQKGDIAEGYSVSREKKESFPLTVTSAQKNPTAFYLCATREPDRVGYEQYFGPGTRLTVT.

This clone has just one count. This chain connects TRBV28 to TRBJ1-2; possible D gene TRBD1, 5 bases. The ends were cut back, 8 bases at V and 2 bases at J, with 21 bases in the middle. The CDR3 loop spans 16 amino acids. CDR1 is MDHEN, CDR2 SYDVKM, per germline. The CDR3 sequence is CASGPFGTDINYGYTF. The CDR3 DNA is TGTGCCAGCGGGCCGTTTGGGACGGATATCAACTATGGCTACACCTTC.

CDR3 sequence reads: CASSTGLYEQFF. CDR3 DNA: TGTGCCAGTAGCACCGGATTATATGAGCAGTTCTTC. This sequence joins TRBV19 and TRBJ2-1, with D unresolved. The germline CDR1 and CDR2 sequences are LNHDA and SQIVND (reference sequence). Trimming left V 6 bases short and J 8 bases short, with 11 bases between. The CDR3 spans 12 residues.

This chain connects TRBV7-9 to TRBJ1-3; the D is unclear. The CDR3 is 12 residues long. Between the trimmed V and J ends, which lost 2 bases and 8 bases, there was a span of 7 bases. Looked up from germline, CDR1 is SEHNR and CDR2 is FQNEAQ (reference sequence). The DNA for the CDR3 is TGTGCCAGCAGCTTAATGGGTTACACCATATATTTT. This encodes CASSLMGYTIYF.

V and J are TRBV5-1 and TRBJ2-1; no definite D call. CDR1 SGHRS and CDR2 YFSETQ come from the germline V gene. V was pared by 4 bases and J by 9 bases, with 26 bases between. This CDR3 has 17 residues. The CDR3: CASSLVVVEGDHGEQFF. CDR3 coding DNA: TGCGCCAGCAGCCTGGTGGTCGTAGAAGGCGATCATGGTGAGCAGTTCTTC.

This clone was recorded once. V gene TRBV5-5 combines with J gene TRBJ2-7, with 11 bases identical to TRBD2. J gave up 7 bases and V 0 bases, and 9 bases lay outside the gene matches. This CDR3 region has 16 residues. Looked up from germline, CDR1 is SGHKS and CDR2 is YYEKEE (reference sequence). The CDR3 DNA follows: TGTGCCAGCAGCTTGGTCGTACTAGCGGGAGCATGGGAGCAGTACTTC. It yields the protein CASSLVVLAGAWEQYF.

The V and J genes are TRBV6-5 and TRBJ2-5; 7 bases line up with TRBD1. The J call is in doubt because the DNA end fits TRBJ2-7 better. Germline values: CDR1 MNHEY, CDR2 SVGAGI. The length of the CDR3 is 14 residues. CDR3 in DNA: TGTGCCAGCAGCCGGGACAGTCAAGCCTACGAGCAGTACTTC. As protein: CASSRDSQAYEQYF.

The chain recombines TRBV6-1 with TRBJ2-2; D possibly corresponds to TRBD2 (6 bases). The length of the CDR3 is 14 residues. Looked up from germline, CDR1 is MNHNS and CDR2 is SASEGT. The V end lost 7 bases, the J end lost 3 bases, and 12 bases lay between the germline ends. DNA of the CDR3: TGTGCCAGCAAGTTTCGGGGGTACACCGGGGAGCTGTTTTTT. Protein product: CASKFRGYTGELFF.

The chain joins TRBV5-1 to TRBJ2-2; TRBD1 matches 10 bases. Trimming at V came to 0 bases and at J to 5 bases, leaving 13 bases not matched to a gene. Germline V gives CDR1 SGHRS, CDR2 YFSETQ. The CDR3 has 19 residues. The CDR3 DNA reads as TGCGCCAGCAGCTTGGCCGGGACAGGGGATCCCTATCGGACCGGGGAGCTGTTTTTT. Protein sequence: CASSLAGTGDPYRTGELFF.

The rearrangement joins TRBV11-2 to TRBJ2-7, with D unclear. Germline V gene data show CDR1 as SGHAT and CDR2 as FQNNGV. Trimming cost V 1 base and J 4 bases, with 11 bases left between them. The CDR3 totals 14 residues. The CDR3 loop is CASSLGQLPYEQYF. CDR3 DNA: TGTGCCAGCAGCTTAGGACAACTCCCTTACGAGCAGTACTTC.

This chain connects TRBV7-2 to TRBJ1-5, with 10 bases fitting TRBD1. Per the germline V gene, CDR1 is SGHTA and CDR2 is FQGNSA. V trimming: 5 bases; J trimming: 5 bases; junction bases outside the gene matches: 9. The CDR3 length is 16 residues. The CDR3 protein is CASSRFDRGLYQPQHF. The CDR3 nucleotides are TGTGCCAGCAGCCGTTTCGACAGGGGGCTTTATCAGCCCCAGCATTTT.

The chain carries TRBV28 and TRBJ1-2, with D hard to call. V dropped 7 bases and J dropped 2 bases, with 8 bases sitting between them. The CDR3 has 12 amino acids. In germline, CDR1 is MDHEN, CDR2 SYDVKM. CDR3 nucleotides: TGTGCCAGCACCGCAGCCAACTATGGCTACACCTTC. As protein: CASTAANYGYTF.

The rearrangement joins TRBV28 to TRBJ2-5; a weak D match, TRBD2 (6 bases). Germline CDR1 and CDR2: MDHEN and SYDVKM. The V gene lost 8 bases and the J gene lost 5 bases, with 12 bases spanning the gap. This CDR3 spans 12 amino acids. The CDR3 nucleotides are TGTGCCAGCTTATCGGCGGGGGAGACCCAGTACTTC. It encodes CASLSAGETQYF. Variable domain in full (rest from reference TRBV28 and TRBJ2-5): DVKVTQSSRYLVKRTGEKVFLECVQDMDHENMFWYRQDPGLGLRLIYFSYDVKMKEKGDIPEGYSVSREKKERFSLILESASTNQTSMYLCASLSAGETQYFGPGTRLLVL.

The chain couples TRBV5-1 to TRBJ2-7; 8 nucleotides align to TRBD2. Germline lookup yields CDR1 SGHRS and CDR2 YFSETQ. The V and J ends lost 3 bases and 3 bases, in that order; junction bases with no gene match: 8. The CDR3 runs to 15 residues. The CDR3 DNA reads TGCGCCAGCAGCTCCCCGGGGGGACTAGGCTACGAGCAGTACTTC. It codes for CASSSPGGLGYEQYF.

The rearrangement links TRBV19 to TRBJ1-4; 7 nucleotides line up with TRBD1. The junction had 4 bases not matched to a gene; V was cut back by 9 bases and J by 0 bases. In germline, CDR1 is LNHDA, CDR2 SQIVND (reference sequence). There are 14 residues in the CDR3. In DNA, the CDR3 is TGTGCCAGCCAAGGGACAGCAACTAATGAAAAACTGTTTTTT. Protein product: CASQGTATNEKLFF.

The chain employs TRBV29-1 and TRBJ1-2; D possibly corresponds to TRBD1 (5 bases). Germline CDR1 SQVTM, CDR2 ANQGSEA. The ends were cut back, 8 bases at V and 0 bases at J, with 13 bases in the middle. The CDR3 spans 13 residues. The CDR3 DNA reads TGCAGCATCCCGACAGAATCTAACTATGGCTACACCTTC. Translation: CSIPTESNYGYTF.

The V gene is TRBV29-1, the J gene TRBJ2-2, with 9 positions matching TRBD1. With V trimmed by 5 bases and J by 4 bases, 8 bases remained unmatched. Germline-derived CDR1 and CDR2 are SQVTM and ANQGSEA. CDR3 size: 15 residues. CDR3 sequence reads: CSVSSPGQGTGELFF. The DNA for the CDR3 is TGCAGCGTTTCTTCCCCGGGACAGGGCACCGGGGAGCTGTTTTTT.

The rearrangement uses TRBV28 and TRBJ1-5; D is uncertain. V lost 7 bases and J lost 9, with 19 bases in between. The CDR3 contains 14 residues. The V gene's germline CDR1 is MDHEN and CDR2 SYDVKM. DNA of the CDR3: TGTGCCAGCACCTTGAGAAATGGACCTCGGCCCCAGCATTTT. Amino acids: CASTLRNGPRPQHF.

This chain links TRBV5-6 with TRBJ2-2, with D possibly being TRBD1 (5 bases). CDR1 SGHDT and CDR2 YYEEEE come from the germline V gene. This CDR3 is built from 16 residues. The ends were cut back, 0 bases at V and 1 base at J, with 10 bases in the middle. CDR3 DNA: TGTGCCAGCAGCTTGGTTAGGGGTCGGAACACCGGGGAGCTGTTTTTT. Protein: CASSLVRGRNTGELFF.

The sample holds one count of this clone. The chain uses TRBV27 and TRBJ1-2, with D tentatively TRBD1 (5 bases). The CDR3 is 14 amino acids. V was trimmed by 5 bases and J by 5 bases, leaving 15 bases between them. Looked up from germline, CDR1 is MNHEY and CDR2 is SMNVEV (reference sequence). The chain's CDR3 is CASSNGAGTYGYTF. The CDR3 nucleotides read TGTGCCAGCAGTAACGGGGCCGGGACGTATGGCTACACCTTC.

The J gene is TRBJ2-7, the V gene TRBV27; 8 positions agree with TRBD2. Germline values: CDR1 MNHEY, CDR2 SMNVEV (reference sequence). The trim removed 5 bases at V and 4 bases at J, leaving 13 bases unmatched. The CDR3 runs 16 residues. The CDR3, as DNA: TGTGCCAGCAGTATGGGGGTTTGGGCTAGCGGGTACGAGCAGTACTTC. It yields the protein CASSMGVWASGYEQYF.

The J gene is TRBJ2-3, the V gene TRBV4-2; 7 positions match TRBD2. The CDR3 has 16 amino acids. Germline assignment: CDR1 LGHNA and CDR2 YNFKEQ. V lost 5 bases and J lost 6; bases outside the gene matches: 14. Here the CDR3 DNA reads TGTGCCAGCAGCAACAATCGGAACGGGAGGTTCGATACGCAGTATTTT. Encoded protein: CASSNNRNGRFDTQYF.

About this clone: One junction end does not reproduce the germline sequence, and a read error may be involved. The chain couples TRBV9 to TRBJ1-2; D unresolved. Germline CDR1 reads SGDLS; CDR2 reads YYNGEE. There are 13 residues in the CDR3. The CDR3 sequence: CASSVDPGLGCTF. The CDR3 coding sequence is TGTGCCAGCAGCGTAGATCCGGGTTTGGGCTGCACCTTC.

The V and J genes are TRBV7-2 and TRBJ2-5, with 11 bases that match TRBD2. This CDR3 has 17 residues. V was pared by 5 bases and J by 4 bases, with 12 bases of the junction left unmatched. The germline gives CDR1 SGHTA, CDR2 FQGNSA. The DNA of the CDR3 is TGTGCCAGCAGCACCCCTCCGGGACTAGCGGTTGGAGAGACCCAGTACTTC. Its translation is CASSTPPGLAVGETQYF.

The chain is built from TRBV7-3 and TRBJ2-2, with D perhaps matching TRBD2 (5 bases). The germline gives CDR1 SGHTA, CDR2 FQGTGA. This CDR3 has 14 residues. The ends were cut back, 5 bases at V and 0 bases at J, with 7 bases in the middle. The CDR3 coding sequence is TGTGCCAGCAGCGCGACTACGAACACCGGGGAGCTGTTTTTT. Protein: CASSATTNTGELFF.

The V call is TRBV5-1, the J call TRBJ2-5; TRBD2 is a possible D gene (6 bases). This CDR3 contains 14 residues. Trimming removed 4 bases from V and 1 base from J, with 11 bases in between. CDR1 is SGHRS and CDR2 is YFSETQ in the germline V gene. The CDR3 DNA sequence: TGCGCCAGCAGCAGGGAAGCGGGCCAAGAGACCCAGTACTTC. This sequence encodes CASSREAGQETQYF.

The V call is TRBV5-1, the J call TRBJ2-1, with TRBD2 matching over 15 bases. Germline values: CDR1 SGHRS, CDR2 YFSETQ. V dropped 2 bases and J dropped 5; count of bases not matched to a gene: 8. The length of the CDR3 is 18 residues. Here the CDR3 DNA reads TGCGCCAGCAGCTTAGGACTAGCGGGAGGGAAACTCAACAATGAGCAGTTCTTC. Protein: CASSLGLAGGKLNNEQFF.